The T cell receptor beta chain described here comes from a study of shared T cell receptors in the human thymus. Generated by immunoSEQ multiplex PCR, the TCRdb table keeps only in-frame clones and is missing some. In the table there are hundreds of thousands of clones, about 87% of which are singletons. The V gene lost 1 base and the J gene lost 6 bases, with 15 bases spanning the gap. Germline V lookup: CDR1 SGHTA, CDR2 FQGNSA. This CDR3 has 15 amino acids. This same sample was also part of a study on human thymus T cells. That work states: From resections taken during corrective heart surgery, the thymus tissue was obtained. Thymic and blood repertoires appeared to display a bias in their usage of V and J genes. Thymic repertoires from unrelated individuals overlapped highly, related research reported.

Material for sequencing was thymocytes. The TCR was taken from a boy younger than two with a congenital heart defect. The rearrangement links TRBV7-2 to TRBJ1-2; D not certain. The CDR3 reads CASSLEGEAQDGYTF. The CDR3 coding sequence is TGTGCCAGCAGCTTAGAAGGTGAGGCGCAAGATGGCTACACCTTC.